This T cell receptor (beta chain) was observed in a study of cytomegalovirus exposure and HLA in healthy donors. Study-wide results and caveats: Judged likely to be a sequencing artifact was a cluster of highly shared sequence variants.

PCR primers comprised 60 Vbeta and 13 Jbeta primers. TCRdb's table, derived via immunoSEQ multiplex PCR, lists solely in-frame clones and lacks some. There are around 150,000 clones in the sample; approximately 9% occur only once, and 1.8% lies in the top ten. As concerns this clone: Its antigen is unidentified.

The sequencing sample was made of PBMCs. The source of this sequence is a male donor in good health and CMV-seronegative.

Here the CDR3 reads CAWSAGSNEKLFF. The CDR3 DNA follows: TGTGCCTGGAGTGCGGGAAGTAATGAAAAACTGTTTTTT. The rearrangement uses TRBV30 and TRBJ1-4; no clear D. CDR3 size: 13 residues. Germline V CDR1 and CDR2: GTSNPN, SVGIG (reference sequence). Trimming left V 1 base short and J 4 bases short, with 7 bases between.